This T cell receptor beta chain originates from a study of beta chain features in type 1 diabetes (dated by TCRdb to about 2018). Context from the whole study: Patients and healthy donors did not differ in mean age, gender distribution, total cell number or subset yield. A total of around 110,000,000 sorted cells were examined across all samples, and a strong correlation was observed between cell number per subset and RNA yield. In the study, recently diagnosed type 1 diabetes patients and matched healthy donors were compared on the TCRB repertoires of their sorted circulating CD4+ T cell subsets. Regulatory and stem cell-like memory subsets were obtained from only 8 patients and about eight healthy donors, while naive and central memory subsets were obtained from all 30 or so donors.

The paper's findings and limits, for the study overall: Shorter templates might be favored by PCR, yet because patient and control samples were amplified and corrected together, any such skew would affect both groups equally. At VDJ recombination sites, patients with type 1 diabetes made fewer insertions and deleted more nucleotides, a pattern implying thymic rearrangement abnormalities. HLA sub-analyses involved small numbers of individuals, so any influence of HLA type on TCRB rearrangement remained unresolved. Sequencing cDNA rather than genomic DNA could over-represent highly expressing activated cells, although activation and CD3 levels did not differ between groups. A moderate but significant shortening of TCRB CDR3 length was observed in type 1 diabetes patients in all four CD4+ subsets. Naive, central memory and regulatory TCRB repertoires appeared to be more similar among patients than among healthy donors.

The entire isolated RNA was reverse transcribed using the High Capacity cDNA Reverse Transcription Kit, and thus expressed TCRB transcripts were sequenced. Deep immunoSEQ sequencing was applied to naive, central memory and regulatory T cell samples, giving an average of roughly 3.3 million total reads per sample. After sorted cells were lysed in RLT buffer, RNA was extracted with DNase-treated RNeasy Micro or Mini kits, with the choice depending on cell number. Each cell subset was processed separately to prevent cross-contamination, with patient and healthy donor samples processed together. TCRB sequences were amplified from cDNA with the immunoSEQ multiplex PCR, producing 87-bp fragments spanning the CDR3 region. Sequencing of the amplicons was performed on the Illumina HiSeq platform. Regarding the original processing steps: Synthetic template baselines were used to correct PCR bias computationally, reads within Hamming distance 2 were collapsed, and singletons that could not be merged were discarded. Reads were aligned to IMGT to assign V, D and J genes, CDR3 length, and insertions or deletions at six rearrangement sites. Within each subset, clonotype counts were normalized to sorted cell number, and only after that were true diversity and Gini coefficients computed with the tcR R package. The overlap coefficient, calculated on TCRB nucleotide sequences, was used to quantify repertoire sharing. Out-of-frame TCRB sequences from naive cells were analyzed to stand in for the pre-selection repertoire. As stored in TCRdb, this immuneACCESS dataset retains in-frame rearrangements with V and J assigned. A fraction of the clones does not appear; measured against another copy, unresolved V genes explain less than half of the discrepancy, and the remainder lacks a known reason. The DNA was the basis for D and trimming; V, J and clone size are from that table. The sample contains a few hundred thousand clones, over 12% of them found a single time. 0.019% of the sample belongs to the ten largest clones.

From each donor, a single peripheral blood sample of 95 to 150 mL on average was drawn into heparinised tubes. A BD FACSAria II and a panel including CD45RO, CCR7, CD25, CD127, CD95 and CD27 were used to sort naive, central memory, regulatory and stem cell-like memory CD4+ T cells. Every sorted population had a purity above 95%. PBMCs were separated immediately by Lymphoprep density gradient centrifugation and were stained directly, without being cultured. So that batch effects would be minimized, each experiment stained and sorted samples in pairs, pairing one healthy donor with one patient. This clone occurred a few times. What antigen it recognizes has not been identified. No much larger clone exists at a distance of one base, and base qualities are not known. This CDR3 is also generated by other DNA sequences in the sample. The V end loses 5 bases and the J end loses 1 base, and a stretch of 8 bases separates them. The CDR3 goes from the cysteine to the phenylalanine over 13 residues. This entry keeps only the CDR3 DNA: 39 bases, framed from base 1. Looking up the germline V gene yields CDR1 SGHTA and CDR2 FQGNSA.

This TCR was recovered from a woman under 30 in good health. The material sequenced was naive CD4+ T cells from blood. This sample's cell subset or site label indicates: true naive CD4+ T cells. This chain is built from TRBV7-2 and TRBJ1-1, with the D gene call left open. The encoded CDR3 is CASSPTGNTEAFF. The sequenced DNA is TGTGCCAGCAGCCCTACGGGGAACACTGAAGCTTTCTTT.